The 23 T cell receptor beta chains below come from one sample, sequenced in a study of blood T cell repertoires in COVID-19. Clones were read by immunoSEQ multiplex PCR, and TCRdb kept only the in-frame ones, dropping some. This sample has about 170,000 clones, with about 83% found just once. Sequencing was done on a sample of peripheral blood. The receptors stem from a man in his late teens or twenties with active or convalescent COVID-19.

The rearrangement joins TRBV5-1 to TRBJ2-2, with D uncertain. The germline V gene encodes CDR1 SGHRS and CDR2 YFSETQ. This CDR3 spans 15 amino acids. V was shortened by 0 bases and J by 2 bases, with 8 bases between the two germline ends. The CDR3 DNA reads TGCGCCAGCAGCTTGGGCCCAACAAACACCGGGGAGCTGTTTTTT. It specifies CASSLGPTNTGELFF.

The chain joins TRBV6-2 or TRBV6-3 to TRBJ2-2; 13 bases map to TRBD2. With 5 bases clipped from V and 6 bases from J, the junction kept 9 bases outside the gene matches. The germline V gene encodes CDR1 MNHEY and CDR2 SVGEGT. CDR3 length: 17 amino acids. CDR3 coding DNA: TGTGCCAGCAGTCTAATAAGACTAGCGGGAGGCCCCGGGGAGCTGTTTTTT. Translated: CASSLIRLAGGPGELFF.

The chain has TRBV6-5 and TRBJ1-1; D is undetermined. Deletions cut 2 bases from V and 1 base from J, with 8 bases between. CDR1 is MNHEY and CDR2 is SVGAGI in the germline V gene. This CDR3 is built from 14 residues. This CDR3 reads CASSYVATNTEAFF. The CDR3 coding sequence is TGTGCCAGCAGTTACGTAGCCACGAACACTGAAGCTTTCTTT.

This chain connects TRBV5-1 to TRBJ2-1; 7 bases agree with TRBD1. Germline values: CDR1 SGHRS, CDR2 YFSETQ. The CDR3 is made up of 15 amino acids. The V gene end was trimmed by 4 bases and the J gene end by 2 bases; junction bases not matched to a gene: 6. The CDR3, as DNA: TGCGCCAGCAGCCCAGGGGGTCTCGCCTACAATGAGCAGTTCTTC. The encoded protein is CASSPGGLAYNEQFF.

Here the CDR3 DNA reads TGTGCCAGCAGTTCGCCGGGACTCAGTGAGCAGTTCTTC. Amino acid sequence: CASSSPGLSEQFF. The chain employs TRBV28 and TRBJ2-1, with TRBD2 as a possible D gene (6 bases). Trimming left V 4 bases short and J 9 bases short, with 13 bases between. Germline loops: CDR1 MDHEN, CDR2 SYDVKM. The CDR3 spans 13 residues.

The sample holds a few counts of this clone. This CDR3 is CASSPGGQGPGNTIYF. Written as DNA, the CDR3 is TGTGCCAGCTCACCTGGGGGACAGGGCCCAGGAAACACCATATATTTT. The chain has TRBV18 and TRBJ1-3; TRBD1 aligns across 9 bases. The CDR3 is 16 residues long. With 3 bases clipped from V and 4 bases from J, the junction kept 7 bases outside the gene matches. CDR1 is KGHSH, CDR2 LQKENI, per germline.

The chain combines TRBV5-6 with TRBJ1-4; 7 positions match TRBD1. CDR3 length: 17 residues. V trimming: 4 bases; J trimming: 4 bases; junction bases outside the gene matches: 13. Germline CDR1 SGHDT, CDR2 YYEEEE. DNA of the CDR3: TGTGCCAGCAGCCCGCGGCCCAGGGGGTTAGGTAATGAAAAACTGTTTTTT. Amino acids: CASSPRPRGLGNEKLFF. The variable domain in full, with the rest retrieved from reference TRBV5-6 and TRBJ1-4, is DAGVTQSPTHLIKTRGQQVTLRCSPKSGHDTVSWYQQALGQGPQFIFQYYEEEERQRGNFPDRFSGHQFPNYSSELNVNALLLGDSALYLCASSPRPRGLGNEKLFFGSGTQLSVL.

This chain links TRBV9 with TRBJ1-2; D gene uncertain. With 4 bases removed from V and 2 bases from J, the gap between germline ends came to 27 bases. The CDR3 covers 19 residues. Germline loops: CDR1 SGDLS, CDR2 YYNGEE. The CDR3 is CASSLTNDTAGVVNYGYTF. DNA for the CDR3: TGTGCCAGCAGCCTAACCAACGACACGGCAGGCGTCGTCAACTATGGCTACACCTTC.

CDR3: CASSPTSGVYEQYF. The CDR3 region has the DNA TGTGCCAGCAGTCCGACTAGCGGGGTATACGAGCAGTACTTC. The chain carries TRBV2 and TRBJ2-7, with 11 bases matching TRBD2. Trimming at V came to 5 bases and at J to 4 bases, leaving 4 bases not matched to a gene. Germline V gives CDR1 SNHLY, CDR2 FYNNEI. The CDR3 consists of 14 residues.

The chain combines TRBV9 with TRBJ2-1; 7 positions agree with TRBD2. Losses at the gene ends were 0 bases for V and 6 bases for J; bases not matched to a gene: 6. Germline V CDR1 and CDR2: SGDLS, YYNGEE. This CDR3 has 15 residues. CDR3 sequence: CASSVVPGEGNEQFF. In DNA form, the CDR3 reads TGTGCCAGCAGCGTAGTTCCGGGGGAGGGCAATGAGCAGTTCTTC.

This chain connects TRBV27 to TRBJ1-2, with TRBD1 as a possible D gene (5 bases). V was pared by 5 bases and J by 4 bases, with 17 bases between. This CDR3 has 15 residues. Germline V gives CDR1 MNHEY, CDR2 SMNVEV (reference sequence). For the CDR3, the DNA is TGTGCCAGCAGTATTTCCAGTAGGGGCGGCTATGGCTACACCTTC. This sequence encodes CASSISSRGGYGYTF.

The chain is built from TRBV2 and TRBJ1-5; TRBD1 is a possible D gene (6 bases). Germline V gene lookup returns CDR1 SNHLY and CDR2 FYNNEI. CDR3 length equals 13 residues. V lost 6 bases and J 4 bases, leaving 10 bases between the germline ends. CDR3 sequence (DNA): TGTGCCAGCAGAATGGACAGTAATCAGCCCCAGCATTTT. It is translated as CASRMDSNQPQHF.

The chain has TRBV6-5 and TRBJ1-5; the match to TRBD1 covers 7 bases. The CDR3 spans 14 residues. Germline values: CDR1 MNHEY, CDR2 SVGAGI. Trimming cost V 6 bases and J 2 bases; bases outside gene matches: 4. CDR3 DNA: TGTGCCAGCAGGCACGGGACAGGCAATCAGCCCCAGCATTTT. This encodes CASRHGTGNQPQHF.

The chain carries TRBV6-2 or TRBV6-3 and TRBJ2-4, with 8 bases matching TRBD1. The CDR3 spans 19 residues. From germline, CDR1 is MNHEY and CDR2 SVGEGT. J gave up 0 bases and V 2 bases, and 12 bases lay outside the gene matches. DNA for the CDR3: TGTGCCAGCAGTTACCCGGGACAGGCTCTTCATTTAGCCAAAAACATTCAGTACTTC. It is translated as CASSYPGQALHLAKNIQYF.

This chain joins TRBV28 and TRBJ2-7; 8 bases are shared with TRBD1. In germline, CDR1 is MDHEN, CDR2 SYDVKM. The ends lost 6 bases at V and 13 bases at J; junction bases unmatched: 14. The CDR3 is made up of 13 amino acids. The CDR3 is CASSRQGRGQRYV. The CDR3 bases are TGTGCCAGCAGCCGACAGGGGCGGGGACAAAGATACGTC.

This clone appeared a few times. The chain joins TRBV12-3 or TRBV12-4 to TRBJ1-2; maybe TRBD1 (5 bases). The CDR3 loop spans 13 amino acids. Trimming removed 3 bases from V and 4 bases from J, with 9 bases in between. The DNA of the CDR3 is TGTGCCAGCAGTTTCCGGGGGGGCTATGGCTACACCTTC. It codes for CASSFRGGYGYTF.

The V call is TRBV21-1, the J call TRBJ1-5; the DNA was not compared with TRBD1, the D call given in the table. TRBV21-1 represents a pseudogene. There are 16 residues in the CDR3. The CDR3 region has the DNA TGTGCCAGCAGCAAAGCTACCAGGGGGACCAATCAGCCCCAGCATTTT. It yields the protein CASSKATRGTNQPQHF.

This chain connects TRBV27 to TRBJ2-2; D gene ambiguous. This CDR3 region has 14 residues. V dropped 8 bases and J dropped 1 base, with 11 bases sitting between them. Germline loops: CDR1 MNHEY, CDR2 SMNVEV (reference sequence). The CDR3 sequence: CASGQQVNTGELFF. The DNA of the CDR3 is TGTGCCAGCGGGCAGCAGGTGAACACCGGGGAGCTGTTTTTT.

The chain couples TRBV15 to TRBJ1-5, with D maybe TRBD1 (6 bases). V dropped 3 bases and J dropped 6 bases, with 12 bases sitting between them. The CDR3 extends over 14 amino acids. CDR1 LNHNV and CDR2 YYDKDF come from the germline V gene (reference sequence). CDR3 nucleotides: TGTGCCACCAGCAGCGCACAGGGTTCTCAGCCCCAGCATTTT. This translates into CATSSAQGSQPQHF.

The chain is built from TRBV28 and TRBJ1-5; D is ambiguous. Germline lookup yields CDR1 MDHEN and CDR2 SYDVKM. This CDR3 region has 14 residues. Trimming removed 0 bases at V and 4 bases at J, with 7 bases between. The CDR3 here is CASSLWVANQPQHF. CDR3 DNA: TGTGCCAGCAGTTTATGGGTGGCAAATCAGCCCCAGCATTTT. The whole variable domain, remainder taken from reference TRBV28 and TRBJ1-5, is DVKVTQSSRYLVKRTGEKVFLECVQDMDHENMFWYRQDPGLGLRLIYFSYDVKMKEKGDIPEGYSVSREKKERFSLILESASTNQTSMYLCASSLWVANQPQHFGDGTRLSIL.

The chain uses TRBV29-1 and TRBJ1-1; unclear D gene. Trimming removed 3 bases at V and 6 bases at J, with 14 bases between. Germline loops: CDR1 SQVTM, CDR2 ANQGSEA. The CDR3 loop spans 13 amino acids. The DNA of the CDR3 is TGCAGCGTTGACGGTGGAGTCGGAGCTGAAGCTTTCTTT. Translation: CSVDGGVGAEAFF.

V usage is TRBV4-3 and J usage is TRBJ2-3; no definite D call. Deletions cut 0 bases from V and 4 bases from J, with 8 bases between. This CDR3 region has 14 residues. From germline, CDR1 is LGHNA and CDR2 YSLEER. In DNA, the CDR3 is TGCGCCAGCAGCCAAGATGGAGTCGCAGATACGCAGTATTTT. This translates into CASSQDGVADTQYF.

The rearrangement links TRBV11-2 to TRBJ2-7; the match to TRBD2 covers 9 bases. Germline assignment: CDR1 SGHAT and CDR2 FQNNGV. The V gene end was trimmed by 4 bases and the J gene end by 1 base; junction bases not matched to a gene: 5. The CDR3 sequence is 15 residues long. The DNA of the CDR3 is TGTGCCAGCAGCTATCTAGCGGGAAGGTCCTACGAGCAGTACTTC. Translation gives CASSYLAGRSYEQYF.